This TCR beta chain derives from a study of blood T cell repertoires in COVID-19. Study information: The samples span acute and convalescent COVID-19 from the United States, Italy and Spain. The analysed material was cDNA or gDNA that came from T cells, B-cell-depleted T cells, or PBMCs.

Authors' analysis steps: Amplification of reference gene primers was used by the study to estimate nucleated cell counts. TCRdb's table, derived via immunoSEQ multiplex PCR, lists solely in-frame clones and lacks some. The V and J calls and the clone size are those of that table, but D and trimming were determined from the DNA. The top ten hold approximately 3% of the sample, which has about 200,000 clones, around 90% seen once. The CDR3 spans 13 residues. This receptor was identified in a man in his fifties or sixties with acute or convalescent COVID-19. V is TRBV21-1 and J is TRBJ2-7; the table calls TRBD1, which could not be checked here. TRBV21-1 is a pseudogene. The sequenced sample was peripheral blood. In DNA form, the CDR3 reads TGTGCCAGCAGCAAAGACAGATCCTACGAGCAGTACTTC. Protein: CASSKDRSYEQYF.